The source of this T cell receptor beta chain is a study of cytomegalovirus exposure and HLA in healthy donors. Trimming cost V 3 bases and J 5 bases, with 8 bases left between them. The CDR3 totals 13 residues. The germline CDR1 and CDR2 sequences are MNHNY and SVGAGI (reference sequence). The primer mix had 60 Vbeta and 13 Jbeta primers. Here immunoSEQ multiplex PCR was the method, and the copy in TCRdb shows in-frame clones only, minus some. Of fewer than 110,000 clones listed, 77% were seen once; the top ten hold 4.2%. The rearrangement uses TRBV6-6 and TRBJ2-1; unclear D gene. The receptor's source is a male donor in good health and CMV-seronegative. The sequenced material came from PBMCs. The chain's CDR3 is CASSYFPDNEQFF. The CDR3 DNA reads as TGTGCCAGCAGTTATTTCCCAGACAATGAGCAGTTCTTC.